This TCR beta chain stems from a study of T cell changes during pregnancy in multiple sclerosis. This clone was seen only once. Only in-frame clones appear in the TCRdb table, and some are missing; sequencing was by immunoSEQ multiplex PCR. This sample carries roughly 69,000 clones, more than 85% of them seen once, and the ten largest clones take around 0.3%. This material consisted of CD4+ T cells from peripheral blood mononuclear cells, taken in the third trimester of pregnancy. This receptor was obtained from a female donor in good health, enrolled as a control in a pregnancy study.

This CDR3 reads CASSLRQGPYNEQFF. CDR3 sequence (DNA): TGTGCCAGCAGCTTAAGACAGGGTCCCTACAATGAGCAGTTCTTC. V is TRBV7-2 and J is TRBJ2-1; 7 positions match TRBD1. Germline CDR1 and CDR2: SGHTA and FQGNSA. J lost 2 bases, V lost 2 bases, and 3 bases had no gene match. This CDR3 has 15 amino acids. The entire variable domain, with the rest obtained from reference TRBV7-2 and TRBJ2-1, is as follows: GAGVSQSPSNKVTEKGKDVELRCDPISGHTALYWYRQSLGQGLEFLIYFQGNSAPDKSGLPSDRFSAERTGGSVSTLTIQRTQQEDSAVYLCASSLRQGPYNEQFFGPGTRLTVL.